This TCR beta chain appears in the sequencing data of a study of cytotoxic CD8 clonotypes in ibrutinib-treated CLL (dated by TCRdb to the early 2020s). Describing the broader study: The cohort had ten to twelve relapsed/refractory and roughly 14 treatment-naive patients; roughly 17 were IGHV unmutated. Responses were partial in approximately 24 patients and complete in 2; after median approximately 66 months follow-up, about 14 stayed in remission and roughly twelve progressed. Longitudinal samples were obtainable from about 30% of the roughly 90 participants in the trial. Response samples were taken after a median of about a year on treatment, ranging from about 6 to 40 months. On average, each sample had 255,043 productive templates and more than 75,000 productive rearrangements. Patients were still on ibrutinib when every remission and progressive disease sample was collected. Cryopreserved peripheral blood mononuclear cells were obtained prior to treatment, at the time of response, and at either disease progression or sustained remission.

Paper-wide results and their limitations: Sampling times were not matched between patients in sustained remission and patients whose disease was progressing, and lymph node repertoires were not examined. Baseline clonality was found to be higher than that of age-matched healthy donors and was strongly correlated with circulating CD8+ T-cell counts. Clonality increased at ibrutinib response, stayed stable in sustained remission, and fell back toward baseline at progression. Public clonotypes were rare and either contracted or stayed stable during treatment, and the rise in clonality at ibrutinib response reflected the expansion of private clonotypes.

The germline V gene encodes CDR1 MNHNS and CDR2 SASEGT. Cut back by 8 bases and 1 base, the V and J ends lie 16 bases apart. Including the terminal cysteine and phenylalanine, the CDR3 comprises 15 residues. Just the 45-base CDR3 DNA is kept, in frame starting at base 1. On a MiSeq, deep resolution sequencing aimed for a depth between 1 in 1 million and 1 in 200,000 T cells, with each clonotype covered 10x on average. The immunoSEQ hsTCRB Kit was used to generate TCR beta libraries. Concerning the study's data processing: Data were analyzed with ImmunoSEQ Data Assistant and ImmunoSEQ Analyzer, with V, D and J genes assigned per IMGT definitions. Clonality was computed as one minus normalized Shannon entropy of productive rearrangement frequencies, ranging from 0 to 1. Public clonotype analysis was restricted to overrepresented clonotypes comprising at least 0.05% of each patient's repertoire. Some 13 age-matched healthy donor repertoires from immuneACCESS served as clonality controls. In TCRdb, the immuneACCESS table is reduced to in-frame sequences with V and J assigned. These tables do not hold every clone; where another copy was compared, an unresolved V gene accounts for under half, and the others remain unexplained. That table gives V, J and clone size, and the DNA gave D and trimming. The sample has about 120,000 clones on record, approximately 85% of them singletons. 2% to 2.5% of the sample comes from the top ten.

This sample's time point label indicates: 20 to 30 months on ibrutinib. For TCR beta library preparation, roughly 2.2 micrograms of genomic DNA was extracted from cryopreserved PBMCs. Longitudinal blood samples from CLL patients on ibrutinib monotherapy underwent high-throughput TCR beta sequencing. The patients took part in an open-label, single-center phase 2 trial of ibrutinib monotherapy. A word on this clone: No cognate antigen has been identified for it. No base qualities exist here, and no much larger clone lies one base off it.

The clonotype was recovered from a human donor with chronic lymphocytic leukemia. Recombination linked TRBV6-1 to TRBJ2-3, with a tentative D gene TRBD2 over 6 matching bases. This specimen was PBMCs, taken after 24 months of ibrutinib treatment. The DNA sequence is TGTGCCAGCGTTAGACGGGAGACTGGCACAGATACGCAGTATTTT. It specifies CASVRRETGTDTQYF.